These 10 T cell receptor beta chains were all obtained from the same sample, sequenced in a study of control samples from healthy donors and cancer patients. The repertoire was sequenced with immunoSEQ multiplex PCR; TCRdb's copy has only in-frame clones and lacks some. Among about 130,000 clones, roughly 92% were seen once, and the ten largest hold 0.55% to 0.6%. The sequenced material came from PBMCs. The receptors shown here come from a man at least 80 years old with head and neck cancer.

The rearrangement joins TRBV3-1 (or the pseudogene TRBV3-2) to TRBJ1-1, with 7 bases that match TRBD1. The CDR3 has 15 residues. Germline loops: CDR1 LGHDT, CDR2 YNNKEL (reference sequence). V was pared by 4 bases and J by 5 bases, with 10 bases of the junction left unmatched. The CDR3 is CASSRGGGKGTEAFF. CDR3 nucleotides: TGTGCCAGCAGCCGAGGGGGCGGTAAAGGGACTGAAGCTTTCTTT.

V usage is TRBV5-1 and J usage is TRBJ2-1; 10 bases align to TRBD2. Germline V lookup: CDR1 SGHRS, CDR2 YFSETQ. This CDR3 has 15 amino acids. After removal of 4 bases from V and 8 bases from J, the junction contained 9 bases not matched to a gene. CDR3 sequence reads: CASSILAGREDEQFF. As DNA, the CDR3 is TGCGCCAGCAGCATACTAGCGGGAAGGGAGGATGAGCAGTTCTTC.

The chain carries TRBV7-6 and TRBJ2-1; D may be TRBD2 (6 bases). Germline loops: CDR1 SGHVS, CDR2 FNYEAQ. V was clipped by 2 bases and J by 8 bases, with 16 bases between them. The CDR3 length is 15 residues. Here the CDR3 DNA reads TGTGCCAGCAGCTTACGCCCCCGGGAGAACTATGAGCAGTTCTTC. It encodes CASSLRPRENYEQFF.

V gene TRBV5-6 combines with J gene TRBJ1-1; D not resolved. The CDR3 loop spans 15 amino acids. V lost 3 bases, J lost 0 bases, and 12 bases lay in between. The germline gives CDR1 SGHDT, CDR2 YYEEEE. DNA for the CDR3: TGTGCCAGCAGCTCGATCAGATCCATGAACACTGAAGCTTTCTTT. Its translation: CASSSIRSMNTEAFF.

The V gene is TRBV13, the J gene TRBJ1-1, with TRBD1 matching 10 bases. After removal of 4 bases from V and 5 bases from J, the junction contained 1 base not matched to a gene. Per the germline V gene, CDR1 is PRHDT and CDR2 is FYEKMQ (reference sequence). There are 13 residues in the CDR3. The CDR3 protein is CASSSDRGTEAFF. The CDR3 DNA reads as TGTGCCAGCAGCTCGGACAGGGGGACTGAAGCTTTCTTT. Full variable domain (outside the CDR3, taken from reference TRBV13 and TRBJ1-1): AAGVIQSPRHLIKEKRETATLKCYPIPRHDTVYWYQQGPGQDPQFLISFYEKMQSDKGSIPDRFSAQQFSDYHSELNMSSLELGDSALYFCASSSDRGTEAFFGQGTRLTVV.

The CDR3: CASEGQPNTEAFF. CDR3 coding DNA: TGTGCCAGCGAAGGACAGCCGAACACTGAAGCTTTCTTT. This chain connects TRBV6-5 to TRBJ1-1, with D possibly being TRBD1 (6 bases). Germline CDR1 is MNHEY and CDR2 is SVGAGI. This CDR3 contains 13 residues. The ends were cut back, 8 bases at V and 1 base at J, with 11 bases in the middle.

V usage is TRBV12-3 or TRBV12-4 and J usage is TRBJ2-5; no firm D call. The CDR3 has 13 residues. The V end lost 6 bases, the J end lost 1 base, and 9 bases lay between the germline ends. DNA for the CDR3: TGTGCCAGCAGCTTAAAGGGCCAAGAGACCCAGTACTTC. Protein: CASSLKGQETQYF.

The CDR3 loop is CSASKTSGTDTQYF. For the CDR3, the DNA is TGCAGTGCTAGTAAGACTAGCGGAACAGATACGCAGTATTTT. J is TRBJ2-3 and V is TRBV20-1; 9 bases map to TRBD2. Germline V gives CDR1 DFQATT, CDR2 SNEGSKA (reference sequence). J lost 3 bases, V lost 3 bases, and 4 bases had no gene match. The CDR3 loop spans 14 amino acids.

Here the CDR3 DNA reads TGTGCCAGCAGTTACAGCGGCAGCCGCACAGATACGCAGTATTTT. It codes for CASSYSGSRTDTQYF. The rearrangement joins TRBV6-5 to TRBJ2-3, with D maybe TRBD2 (5 bases). This CDR3 region has 15 residues. Germline lookup yields CDR1 MNHEY and CDR2 SVGAGI. V was trimmed by 2 bases and J by 1 base, leaving 10 bases between them.

The chain is built from TRBV9 and TRBJ1-1; D is perhaps TRBD1 (6 bases). Germline V gene lookup returns CDR1 SGDLS and CDR2 YYNGEE. V dropped 0 bases and J dropped 5 bases, with 20 bases sitting between them. This CDR3 is 17 amino acids long. The CDR3 region is CASSVATGGLGGTEAFF. The CDR3 coding sequence is TGTGCCAGCAGCGTAGCTACGGGGGGCCTCGGAGGGACTGAAGCTTTCTTT.